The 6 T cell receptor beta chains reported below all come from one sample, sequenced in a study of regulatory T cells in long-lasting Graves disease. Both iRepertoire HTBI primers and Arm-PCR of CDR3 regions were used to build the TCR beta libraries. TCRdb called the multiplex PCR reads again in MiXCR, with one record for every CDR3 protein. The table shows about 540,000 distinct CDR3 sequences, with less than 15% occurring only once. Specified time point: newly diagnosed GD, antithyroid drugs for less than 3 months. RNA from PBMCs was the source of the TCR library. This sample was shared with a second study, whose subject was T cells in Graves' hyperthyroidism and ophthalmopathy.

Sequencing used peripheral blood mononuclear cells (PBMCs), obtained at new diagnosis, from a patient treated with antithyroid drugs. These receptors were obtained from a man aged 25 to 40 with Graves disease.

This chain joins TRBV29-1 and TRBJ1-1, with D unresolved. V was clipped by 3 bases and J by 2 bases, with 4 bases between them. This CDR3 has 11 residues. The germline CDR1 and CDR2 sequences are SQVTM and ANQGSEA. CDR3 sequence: CSVEINTEAFF. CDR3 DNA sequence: TGCAGCGTTGAGATTAACACTGAAGCTTTCTTT.

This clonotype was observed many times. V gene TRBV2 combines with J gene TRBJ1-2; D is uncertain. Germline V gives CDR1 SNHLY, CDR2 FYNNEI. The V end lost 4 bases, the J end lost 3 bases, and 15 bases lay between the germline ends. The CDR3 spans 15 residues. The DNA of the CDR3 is TGTGCCAGCAGTGTAGAAAGTCGGGTAGACTATGGCTACACCTTC. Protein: CASSVESRVDYGYTF.

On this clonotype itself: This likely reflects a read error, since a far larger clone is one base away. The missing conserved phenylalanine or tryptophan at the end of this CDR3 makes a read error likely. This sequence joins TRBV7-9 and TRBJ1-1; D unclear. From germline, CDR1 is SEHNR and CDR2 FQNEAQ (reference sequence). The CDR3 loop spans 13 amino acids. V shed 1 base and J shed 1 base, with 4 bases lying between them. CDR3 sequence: CASSLGQNTEAFL. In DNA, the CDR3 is TGTGCCAGCAGCTTAGGACAGAACACTGAAGCTTTCCTT.

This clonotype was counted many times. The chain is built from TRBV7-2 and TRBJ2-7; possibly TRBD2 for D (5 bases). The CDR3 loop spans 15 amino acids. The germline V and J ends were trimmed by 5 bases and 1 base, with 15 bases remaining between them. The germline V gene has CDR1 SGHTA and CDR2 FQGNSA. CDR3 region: CASSKSGLASYEQYF. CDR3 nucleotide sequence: TGTGCCAGCAGCAAAAGTGGGCTAGCATCCTACGAGCAGTACTTC. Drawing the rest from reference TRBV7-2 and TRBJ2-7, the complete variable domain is GAGVSQSPSNKVTEKGKDVELRCDPISGHTALYWYRQSLGQGLEFLIYFQGNSAPDKSGLPSDRFSAERTGGSVSTLTIQRTQQEDSAVYLCASSKSGLASYEQYFGPGTRLTVT.

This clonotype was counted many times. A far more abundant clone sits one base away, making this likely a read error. CDR3 sequence: CASSEDRSSYNEQFF. The CDR3 DNA reads as TGTGCCAGCAGTGAAGACAGGAGCTCCTACAATGAGCAGTTCTTC. The chain uses TRBV6-2 or TRBV6-3 and TRBJ2-1; possibly TRBD1 for D (6 bases). Trimming took off 5 bases at V and 0 bases at J, with 11 bases between the two ends. CDR3 length: 15 residues. Per the germline V gene, CDR1 is MNHEY and CDR2 is SVGEGT.

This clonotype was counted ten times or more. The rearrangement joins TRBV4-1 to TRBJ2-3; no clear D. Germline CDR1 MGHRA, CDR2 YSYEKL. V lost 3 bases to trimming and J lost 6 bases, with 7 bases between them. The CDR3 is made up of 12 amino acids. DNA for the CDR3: TGCGCCAGCAGCCACATGAGCGATACGCAGTATTTT. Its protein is CASSHMSDTQYF.